This T cell receptor (beta chain) was identified in a study of T cells in Graves' hyperthyroidism and ophthalmopathy. Unmatched junction bases numbered 8, after V lost 6 bases and J lost 6 bases. The CDR3 extends over 13 amino acids. CDR1 MDHEN and CDR2 SYDVKM come from the germline V gene. RNA transcripts yielded amplified TCR beta CDR3 regions. TCR CDR3 regions were first amplified by RT-PCR with HTBI primers. In TCRdb, the multiplex PCR reads were re-called with MiXCR into one record per CDR3 protein. The repertoire consists of fewer than 350,000 distinct CDR3 sequences, with roughly 15% occurring once and the leading ten covering under 8%. Many counts were recorded for this clonotype.

This chain joins TRBV28 and TRBJ2-7; 7 bases fit TRBD2. The source material was blood. This TCR derives from a woman aged 40 to 50 with Graves' hyperthyroidism. DNA of the CDR3: TGTGCCAGCAGCTCGCGGGAGAGGGGCGAGCAGTACTTC. Amino acid sequence: CASSSRERGEQYF.